The present entry profiles one T cell receptor (beta chain) with its context. The V gene lost 1 base and the J gene lost 2 bases, with 9 bases spanning the gap. The CDR3 spans 15 residues. Germline CDR1 is SGHAT and CDR2 is FQNNGV. Original processing notes: From reference gene primer amplification, estimates of nucleated cell counts were derived. Sequencing was performed with immunoSEQ multiplex PCR; in TCRdb, only in-frame clones are kept and a portion is missing. That table supplies the V and J calls and clone size; D and trimming were determined from the DNA. The data show 300,000 to 400,000 clones, 87% seen once. The data were taken from a study of blood T cell repertoires in COVID-19. For the study at large: Samples taken during acute and convalescent COVID-19 were collected in the United States, Italy and Spain. PBMCs, B-cell-depleted T cells, or T cells were the source of the cDNA or gDNA that made up the material.

V usage is TRBV11-2 and J usage is TRBJ2-1; D perhaps matches TRBD2 (5 bases). Specimen: peripheral blood. This receptor was obtained from a woman aged 45 to 65 who had recovered from COVID-19. The CDR3, as DNA: TGTGCCAGCAGCTTAGGAACCGGGACCTACAATGAGCAGTTCTTC. Translating gives CASSLGTGTYNEQFF.